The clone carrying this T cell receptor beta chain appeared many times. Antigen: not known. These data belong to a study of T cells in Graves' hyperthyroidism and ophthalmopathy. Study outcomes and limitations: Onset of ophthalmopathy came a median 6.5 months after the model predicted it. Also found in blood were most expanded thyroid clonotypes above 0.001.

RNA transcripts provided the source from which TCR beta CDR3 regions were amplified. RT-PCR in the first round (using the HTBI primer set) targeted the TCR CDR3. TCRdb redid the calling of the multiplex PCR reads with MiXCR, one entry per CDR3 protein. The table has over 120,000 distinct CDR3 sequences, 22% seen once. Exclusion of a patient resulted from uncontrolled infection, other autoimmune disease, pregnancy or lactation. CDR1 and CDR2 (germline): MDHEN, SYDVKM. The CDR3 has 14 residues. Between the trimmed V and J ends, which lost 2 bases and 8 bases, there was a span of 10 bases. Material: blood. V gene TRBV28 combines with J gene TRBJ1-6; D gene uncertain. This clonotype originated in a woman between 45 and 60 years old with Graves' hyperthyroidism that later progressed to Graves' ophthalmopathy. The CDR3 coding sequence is TGTGCCAGCAGTTTAGGACCGACATATTCACCCCTCCACTTT. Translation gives CASSLGPTYSPLHF.